This paragraph covers one T cell receptor (beta chain) sequence. Per germline, CDR1 SGHNT and CDR2 YYREEE (reference sequence). V dropped 7 bases and J dropped 2; count of bases not matched to a gene: 9. CDR3 length: 15 residues. TCRdb's table, derived via immunoSEQ multiplex PCR, lists solely in-frame clones and lacks some. Of fewer than 300,000 clones listed, roughly 90% were seen once; the top ten hold around 1.1%. These data belong to a study of blood T cell repertoires in COVID-19. Study overall: Specimens from acute and convalescent COVID-19 originated in the United States, Italy and Spain.

Sequencing was performed on PBMCs or T cells enriched from blood (not recorded which). The TCR originated in a woman under 40 who had recovered from COVID-19. The chain employs TRBV5-4 and TRBJ2-3, with 8 bases aligning to TRBD2. CDR3 DNA sequence: TGTGCCAGCTCCAAAGCGGGGGTATACACAGATACGCAGTATTTT. This codes for CASSKAGVYTDTQYF.